The rows below give T cell receptor beta chains drawn from one sample of a study of long-term antiretroviral therapy in people with HIV. TCRdb keeps only in-frame clones here, not all; method: immunoSEQ multiplex PCR. The sample lists approximately 17,000 clones, around four fifths occurring once. Sequencing used unsorted PBMCs, obtained 2.1 to 2.2 years before starting antiretroviral therapy. These receptors were taken from a man younger than 45 with HIV. Each CDR3 is given without its conserved first and last residue.

v_call: TRBV5-1
j_call: TRBJ2-7
cdr3_aa: ASSLGGQAYEQY

v_call: TRBV4-3
j_call: TRBJ2-3
cdr3_aa: ASSLTHTDTQY

v_call: TRBV6-1
j_call: TRBJ2-7
cdr3_aa: ASSGPGAVLYEQY

v_call: TRBV2
j_call: TRBJ1-1
cdr3_aa: ASGGDNTEAF

v_call: TRBV15
j_call: TRBJ2-7
cdr3_aa: ATSREAGKDEQY

v_call: TRBV5-5
j_call: TRBJ2-1
cdr3_aa: ASSMDREQF

v_call: TRBV4-2
j_call: TRBJ2-7
cdr3_aa: ASSHVEKPTVSYEQY

v_call: TRBV5-1
j_call: TRBJ1-4
cdr3_aa: ASSLVGTGYEKLF

v_call: TRBV10-3
j_call: TRBJ2-6
cdr3_aa: AISPLISGANVLT

v_call: TRBV7-9
j_call: TRBJ2-1
cdr3_aa: ASTSGQTDEQF

v_call: TRBV10-2
j_call: TRBJ2-7
cdr3_aa: ASSEWTRALGEQY

v_call: TRBV7-9
j_call: TRBJ2-1
cdr3_aa: ASSGTDYNEQF

v_call: TRBV2
j_call: TRBJ2-7
cdr3_aa: ASSATGTGGNEQY

v_call: TRBV29-1
j_call: TRBJ1-2
cdr3_aa: SVLEGGRGNGYT

v_call: TRBV29-1
j_call: TRBJ1-1
cdr3_aa: SAVNTEAF

v_call: TRBV6-5
j_call: TRBJ2-7
cdr3_aa: ASKKTATHEQY

v_call: TRBV21-1
j_call: TRBJ2-5
cdr3_aa: ASSIVLADLETQY

v_call: TRBV7-2
j_call: TRBJ1-1
cdr3_aa: ASSLALRGTEAF

v_call: TRBV7-9
j_call: TRBJ2-1
cdr3_aa: ASSLVGTGNEQF

v_call: TRBV15
j_call: TRBJ2-3
cdr3_aa: ATSRGRTGGYTDTQY

v_call: TRBV10-2
j_call: TRBJ2-5
cdr3_aa: ASRTSGEETQY

v_call: TRBV30
j_call: TRBJ1-6
cdr3_aa: AWTIRDRDNSPLH

v_call: TRBV29-1
j_call: TRBJ2-5
cdr3_aa: SATLLEETQY

v_call: TRBV10-3
j_call: TRBJ1-6
cdr3_aa: AISADRVNSPLH

v_call: TRBV7-8
j_call: TRBJ2-7
cdr3_aa: ASSAARAYEQY